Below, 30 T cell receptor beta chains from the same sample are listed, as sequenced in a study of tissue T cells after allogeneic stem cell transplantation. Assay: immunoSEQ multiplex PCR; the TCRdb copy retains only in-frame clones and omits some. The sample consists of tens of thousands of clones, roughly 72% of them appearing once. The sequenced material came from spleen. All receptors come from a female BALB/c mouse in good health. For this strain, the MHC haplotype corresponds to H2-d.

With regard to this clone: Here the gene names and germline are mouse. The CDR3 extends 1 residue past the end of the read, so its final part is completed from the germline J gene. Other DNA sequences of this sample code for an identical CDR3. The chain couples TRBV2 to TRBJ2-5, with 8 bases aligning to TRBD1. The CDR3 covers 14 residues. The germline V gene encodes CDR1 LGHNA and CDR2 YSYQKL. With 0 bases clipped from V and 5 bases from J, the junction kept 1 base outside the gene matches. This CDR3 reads CASSQDRGRDTQYF. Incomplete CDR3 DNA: TGTGCCAGCAGCCAAGACAGGGGGCGAGACACCCAGTAC.

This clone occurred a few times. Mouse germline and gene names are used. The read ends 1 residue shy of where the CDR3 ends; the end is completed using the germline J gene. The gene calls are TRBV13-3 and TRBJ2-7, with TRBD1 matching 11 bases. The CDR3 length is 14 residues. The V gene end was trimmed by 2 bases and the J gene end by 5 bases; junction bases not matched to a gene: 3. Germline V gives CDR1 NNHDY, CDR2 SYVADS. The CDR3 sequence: CASSEGQGAHEQYF. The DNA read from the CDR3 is TGTGCCAGCAGTGAAGGACAGGGGGCGCATGAACAGTAC.

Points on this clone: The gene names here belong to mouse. CDR3 sequence reads: CASSDWGGQNTLYF. Incomplete CDR3 DNA: TGTGCCAGCAGCGACTGGGGGGGACAAAACACCTTGTAC. The rearrangement joins TRBV19 to TRBJ2-4; TRBD2 matches 11 bases. With the read ending 1 residue before the CDR3 end, the germline J gene is used to fill in that end. The V and J ends lost 5 bases and 3 bases, in that order; junction bases with no gene match: 2. The CDR3 length is 14 residues. CDR1 and CDR2 (germline): FNHDT, SITEND (reference sequence).

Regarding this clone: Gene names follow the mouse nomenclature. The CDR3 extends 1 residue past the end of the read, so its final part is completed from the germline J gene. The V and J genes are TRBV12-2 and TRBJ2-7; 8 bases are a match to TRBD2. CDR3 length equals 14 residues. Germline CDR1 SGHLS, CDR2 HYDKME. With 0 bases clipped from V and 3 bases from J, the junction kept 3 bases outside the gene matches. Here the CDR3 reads CASSLVLGGYEQYF. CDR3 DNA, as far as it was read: TGTGCCAGCTCTCTCGTTCTGGGGGGCTATGAACAGTAC.

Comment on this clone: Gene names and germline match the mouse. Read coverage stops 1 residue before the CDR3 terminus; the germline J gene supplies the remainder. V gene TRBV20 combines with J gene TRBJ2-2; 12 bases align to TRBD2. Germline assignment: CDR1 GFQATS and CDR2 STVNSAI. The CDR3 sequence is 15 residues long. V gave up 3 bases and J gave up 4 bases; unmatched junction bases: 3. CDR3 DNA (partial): TGTGGTGCTAGAGGGACTGGGGGGTCCACCGGGCAGCTCTAC. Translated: CGARGTGGSTGQLY. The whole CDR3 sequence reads CGARGTGGSTGQLYF.

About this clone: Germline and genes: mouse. This CDR3 is CASSQDRRPGQLYF. CDR3 DNA, as far as it was read: TGTGCCAGCAGCCAAGATCGGAGGCCCGGGCAGCTCTAC. J is TRBJ2-2 and V is TRBV5; D not resolved. The CDR3 extends 1 residue past the end of the read, so its final part is completed from the germline J gene. The CDR3 totals 14 residues. The ends were cut back, 0 bases at V and 6 bases at J, with 8 bases in the middle. Germline values: CDR1 LGHNA, CDR2 YNLKQL (reference sequence).

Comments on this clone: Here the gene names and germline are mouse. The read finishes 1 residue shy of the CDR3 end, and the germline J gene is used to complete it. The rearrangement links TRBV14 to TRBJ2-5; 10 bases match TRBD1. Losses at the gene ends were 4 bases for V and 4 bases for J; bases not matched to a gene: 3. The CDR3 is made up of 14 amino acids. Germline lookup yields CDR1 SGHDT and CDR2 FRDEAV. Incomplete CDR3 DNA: TGTGCCAGCAGTACGACAGGGGGCAAAGACACCCAGTAC. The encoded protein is CASSTTGGKDTQY. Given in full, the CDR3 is CASSTTGGKDTQYF.

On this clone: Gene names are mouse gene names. CDR3 sequence: CASKTGGGSAETLYF. The sequenced CDR3 bases are TGTGCCAGCAAAACTGGGGGGGGAAGTGCAGAAACGCTGTAT. The chain uses TRBV19 and TRBJ2-3; 10 nucleotides align to TRBD2. The read comes to an end 1 residue before the CDR3 does, leaving the germline J gene to fill in the end. Per germline, CDR1 FNHDT and CDR2 SITEND (reference sequence). The ends lost 6 bases at V and 0 bases at J; junction bases unmatched: 4. The CDR3 spans 15 residues.

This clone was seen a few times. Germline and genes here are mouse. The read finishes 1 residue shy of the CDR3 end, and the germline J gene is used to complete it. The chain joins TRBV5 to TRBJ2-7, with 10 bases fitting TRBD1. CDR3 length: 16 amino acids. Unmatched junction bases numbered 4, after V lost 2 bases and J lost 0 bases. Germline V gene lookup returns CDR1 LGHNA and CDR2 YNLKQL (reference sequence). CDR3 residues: CASSQRTGGSSYEQYF. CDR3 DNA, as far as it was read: TGTGCCAGCAGCCAACGGACAGGGGGGAGCTCCTATGAACAGTAC.

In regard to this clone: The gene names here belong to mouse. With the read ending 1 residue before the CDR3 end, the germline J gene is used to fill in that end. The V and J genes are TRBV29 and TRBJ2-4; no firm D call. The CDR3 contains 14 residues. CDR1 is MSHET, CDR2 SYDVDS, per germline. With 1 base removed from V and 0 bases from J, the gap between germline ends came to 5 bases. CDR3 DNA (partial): TGTGCTAGCAGTTTATGGAATAGTCAAAACACCTTGTAC. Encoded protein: CASSLWNSQNTLY. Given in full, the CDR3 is CASSLWNSQNTLYF.

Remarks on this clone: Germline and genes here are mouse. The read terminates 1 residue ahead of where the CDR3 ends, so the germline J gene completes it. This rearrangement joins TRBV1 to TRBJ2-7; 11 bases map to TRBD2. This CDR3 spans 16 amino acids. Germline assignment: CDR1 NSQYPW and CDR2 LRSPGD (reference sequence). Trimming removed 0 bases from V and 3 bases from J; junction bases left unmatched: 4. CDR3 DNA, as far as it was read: TGCACCTGCAGTGCAGATCGGACTGGGGGGTTCTATGAACAGTAC. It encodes CTCSADRTGGFYEQY. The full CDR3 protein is CTCSADRTGGFYEQYF. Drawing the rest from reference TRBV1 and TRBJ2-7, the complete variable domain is VTLLEQNPRWRLVPRGQAVNLRCILKNSQYPWMSWYQQDLQKQLQWLFTLRSPGDKEVKSLPGADYLATRVTDTELRLQVANMSQGRTLYCTCSADRTGGFYEQYFGPGTRLTVL.

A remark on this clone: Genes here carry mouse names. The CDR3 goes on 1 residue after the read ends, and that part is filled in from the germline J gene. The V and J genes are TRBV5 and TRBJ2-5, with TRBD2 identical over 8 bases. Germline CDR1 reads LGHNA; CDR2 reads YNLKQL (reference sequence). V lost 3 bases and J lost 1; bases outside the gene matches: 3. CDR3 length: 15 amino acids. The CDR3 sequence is CASSQGGRDQDTQYF. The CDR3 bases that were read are TGTGCCAGCAGCCAGGGGGGGCGCGACCAAGACACCCAGTAC.

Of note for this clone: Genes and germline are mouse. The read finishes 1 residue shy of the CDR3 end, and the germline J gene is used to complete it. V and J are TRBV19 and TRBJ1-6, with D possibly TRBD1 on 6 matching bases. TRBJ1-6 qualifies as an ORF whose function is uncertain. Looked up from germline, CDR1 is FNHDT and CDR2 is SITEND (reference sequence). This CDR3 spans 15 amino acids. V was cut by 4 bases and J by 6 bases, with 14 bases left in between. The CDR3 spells CASSPLRGSNSPLYF. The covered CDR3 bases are TGTGCCAGCAGTCCACTCAGGGGCTCTAATTCGCCCCTCTAC.

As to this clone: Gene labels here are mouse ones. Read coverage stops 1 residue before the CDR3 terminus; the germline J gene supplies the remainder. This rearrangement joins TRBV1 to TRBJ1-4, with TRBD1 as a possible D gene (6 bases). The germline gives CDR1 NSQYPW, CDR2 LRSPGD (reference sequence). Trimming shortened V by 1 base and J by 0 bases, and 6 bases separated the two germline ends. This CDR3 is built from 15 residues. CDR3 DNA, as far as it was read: TGCACCTGCAGTGCAGCAGGGGTTTCCAACGAAAGATTATTT. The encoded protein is CTCSAAGVSNERLF. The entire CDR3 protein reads CTCSAAGVSNERLFF.

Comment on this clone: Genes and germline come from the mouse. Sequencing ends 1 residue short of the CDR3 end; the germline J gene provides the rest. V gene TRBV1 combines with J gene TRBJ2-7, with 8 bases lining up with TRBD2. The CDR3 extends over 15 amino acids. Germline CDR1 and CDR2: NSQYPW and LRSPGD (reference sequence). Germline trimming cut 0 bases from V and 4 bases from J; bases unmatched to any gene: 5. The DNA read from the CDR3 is TGCACCTGCAGTGCAGACTGGGGGGCTCTATATGAACAGTAC. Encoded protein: CTCSADWGALYEQY. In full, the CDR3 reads CTCSADWGALYEQYF.

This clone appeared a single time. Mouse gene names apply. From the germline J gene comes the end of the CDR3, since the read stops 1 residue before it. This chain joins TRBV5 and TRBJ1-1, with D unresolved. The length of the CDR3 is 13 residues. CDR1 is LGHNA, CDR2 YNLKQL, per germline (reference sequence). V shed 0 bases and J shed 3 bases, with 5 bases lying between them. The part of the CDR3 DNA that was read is TGTGCCAGCAGCCAAGACGGCGACACAGAAGTCTTC. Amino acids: CASSQDGDTEVF. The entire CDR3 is CASSQDGDTEVFF.

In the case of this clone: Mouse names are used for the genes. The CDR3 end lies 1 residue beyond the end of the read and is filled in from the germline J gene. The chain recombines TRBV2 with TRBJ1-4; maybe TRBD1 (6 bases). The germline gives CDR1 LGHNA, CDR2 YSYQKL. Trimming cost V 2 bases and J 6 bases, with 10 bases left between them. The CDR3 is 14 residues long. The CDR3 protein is CASSQQGGDERLFF. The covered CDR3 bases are TGTGCCAGCAGCCAACAAGGGGGGGACGAAAGATTATTT.

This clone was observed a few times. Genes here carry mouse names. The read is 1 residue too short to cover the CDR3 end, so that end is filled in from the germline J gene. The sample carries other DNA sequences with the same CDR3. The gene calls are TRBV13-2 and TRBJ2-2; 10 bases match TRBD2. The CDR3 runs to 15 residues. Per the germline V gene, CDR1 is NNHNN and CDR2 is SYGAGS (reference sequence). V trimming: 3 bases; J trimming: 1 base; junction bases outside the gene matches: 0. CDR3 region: CASGGTGGNTGQLYF. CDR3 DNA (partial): TGTGCCAGCGGTGGGACTGGGGGAAACACCGGGCAGCTCTAC.

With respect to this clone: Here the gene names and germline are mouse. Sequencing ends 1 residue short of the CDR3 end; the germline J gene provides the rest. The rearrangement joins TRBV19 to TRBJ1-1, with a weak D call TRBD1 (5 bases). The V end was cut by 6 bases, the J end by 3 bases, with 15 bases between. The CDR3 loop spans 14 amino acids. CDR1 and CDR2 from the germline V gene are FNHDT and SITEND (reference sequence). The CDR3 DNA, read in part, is TGTGCCAGCAAATACCAGGGAGGAGACACAGAAGTCTTC. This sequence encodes CASKYQGGDTEVF. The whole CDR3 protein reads CASKYQGGDTEVFF. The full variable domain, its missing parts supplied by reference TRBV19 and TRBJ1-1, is GGIITQTPKFLIGQEGQKLTLKCQQNFNHDTMYWYRQDSGKGLRLIYYSITENDLQKGDLSEGYDASREKKSSFSLTVTSAQKNEMAVFLCASKYQGGDTEVFFGKGTRLTVV.

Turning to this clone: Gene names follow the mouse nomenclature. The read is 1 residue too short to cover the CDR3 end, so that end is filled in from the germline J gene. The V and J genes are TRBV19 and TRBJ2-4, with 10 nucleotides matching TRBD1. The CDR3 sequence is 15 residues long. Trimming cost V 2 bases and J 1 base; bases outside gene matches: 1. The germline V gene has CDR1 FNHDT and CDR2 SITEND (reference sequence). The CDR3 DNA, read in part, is TGTGCCAGCAGTATCGGGACAGGGGGTCAAAACACCTTGTAC. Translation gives CASSIGTGGQNTLY. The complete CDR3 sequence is CASSIGTGGQNTLYF.

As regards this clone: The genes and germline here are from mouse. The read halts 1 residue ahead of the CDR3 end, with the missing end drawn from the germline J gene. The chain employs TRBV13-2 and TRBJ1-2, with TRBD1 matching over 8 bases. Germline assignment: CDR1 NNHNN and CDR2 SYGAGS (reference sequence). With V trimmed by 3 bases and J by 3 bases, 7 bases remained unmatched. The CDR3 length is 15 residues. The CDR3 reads CASGVRTGPHSDYTF. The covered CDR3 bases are TGTGCCAGCGGTGTGAGGACAGGGCCCCACTCCGACTACACC.

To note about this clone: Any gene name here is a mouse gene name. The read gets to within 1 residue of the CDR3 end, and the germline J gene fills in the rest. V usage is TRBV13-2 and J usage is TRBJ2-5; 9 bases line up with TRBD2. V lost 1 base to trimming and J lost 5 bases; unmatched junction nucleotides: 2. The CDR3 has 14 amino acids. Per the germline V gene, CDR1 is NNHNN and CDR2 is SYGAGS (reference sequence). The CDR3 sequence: CASGDRDWVDTQYF. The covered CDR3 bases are TGTGCCAGCGGTGATAGGGACTGGGTAGACACCCAGTAC.

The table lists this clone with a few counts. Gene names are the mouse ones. CDR3 DNA, as far as it was read: TGTGCCAGCGGTGATGCTGCAGGGAACACCGGGCAGCTCTAC. Its translation is CASGDAAGNTGQLY. The entire CDR3 is CASGDAAGNTGQLYF. This chain uses TRBV13-2 with TRBJ2-2; the D gene is possibly TRBD1 (5 bases). The CDR3 goes on 1 residue after the read ends, and that part is filled in from the germline J gene. Trimming removed 0 bases at V and 2 bases at J, with 8 bases between. The germline gives CDR1 NNHNN, CDR2 SYGAGS (reference sequence). This CDR3 comprises 15 residues.

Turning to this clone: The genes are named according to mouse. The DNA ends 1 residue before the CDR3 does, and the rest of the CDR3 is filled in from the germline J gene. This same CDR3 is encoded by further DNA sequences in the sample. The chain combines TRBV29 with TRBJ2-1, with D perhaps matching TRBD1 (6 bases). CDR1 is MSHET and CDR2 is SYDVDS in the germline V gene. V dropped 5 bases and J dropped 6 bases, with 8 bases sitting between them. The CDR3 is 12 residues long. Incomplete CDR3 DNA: TGTGCTAGCAGTCCCAGGGGTGCTGAGCAGTTC. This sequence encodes CASSPRGAEQF. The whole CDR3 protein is CASSPRGAEQFF.

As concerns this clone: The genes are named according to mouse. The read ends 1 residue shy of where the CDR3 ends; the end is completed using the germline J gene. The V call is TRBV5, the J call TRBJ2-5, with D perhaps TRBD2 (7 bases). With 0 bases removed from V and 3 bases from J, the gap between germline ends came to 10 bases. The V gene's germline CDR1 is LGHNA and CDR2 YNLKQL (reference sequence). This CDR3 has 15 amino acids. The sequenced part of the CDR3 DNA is TGTGCCAGCAGCCAAGATGGGGGGACACAAGACACCCAGTAC. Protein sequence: CASSQDGGTQDTQY. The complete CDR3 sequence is CASSQDGGTQDTQYF.

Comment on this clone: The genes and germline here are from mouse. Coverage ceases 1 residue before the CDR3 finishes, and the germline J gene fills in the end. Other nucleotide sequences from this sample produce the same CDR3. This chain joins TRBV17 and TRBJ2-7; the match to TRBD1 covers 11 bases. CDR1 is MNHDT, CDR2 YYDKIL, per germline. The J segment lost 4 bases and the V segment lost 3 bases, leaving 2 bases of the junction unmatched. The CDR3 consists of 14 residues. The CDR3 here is CASSSGTGGYEQYF. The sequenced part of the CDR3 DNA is TGTGCTAGCAGTAGCGGGACAGGGGGATATGAACAGTAC.

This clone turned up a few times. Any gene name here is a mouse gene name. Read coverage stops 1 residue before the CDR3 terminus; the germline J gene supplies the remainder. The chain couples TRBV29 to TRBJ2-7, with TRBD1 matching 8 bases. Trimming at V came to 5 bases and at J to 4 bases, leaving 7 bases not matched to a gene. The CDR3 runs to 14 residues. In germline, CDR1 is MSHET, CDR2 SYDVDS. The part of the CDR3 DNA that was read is TGTGCTAGCAGTATTCCGAGACAGGGGTATGAACAGTAC. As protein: CASSIPRQGYEQY. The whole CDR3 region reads CASSIPRQGYEQYF.

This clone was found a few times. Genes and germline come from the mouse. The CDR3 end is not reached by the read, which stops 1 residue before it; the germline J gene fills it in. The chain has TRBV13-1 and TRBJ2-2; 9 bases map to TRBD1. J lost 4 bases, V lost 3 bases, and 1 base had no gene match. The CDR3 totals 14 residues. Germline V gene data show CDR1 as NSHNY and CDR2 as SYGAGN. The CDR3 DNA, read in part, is TGTGCCAGCAGTGGGACAGGGGCCACCGGGCAGCTCTAC. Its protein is CASSGTGATGQLY. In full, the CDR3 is CASSGTGATGQLYF.

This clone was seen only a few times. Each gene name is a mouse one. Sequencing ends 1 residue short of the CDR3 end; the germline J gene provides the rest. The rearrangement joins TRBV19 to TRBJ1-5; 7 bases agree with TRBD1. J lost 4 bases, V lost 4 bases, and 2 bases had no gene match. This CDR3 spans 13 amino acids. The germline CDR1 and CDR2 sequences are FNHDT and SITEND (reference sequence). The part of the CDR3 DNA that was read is TGTGCCAGCAGTGGGGGACAGAACCAGGCTCCGCTT. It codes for CASSGGQNQAPL. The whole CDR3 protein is CASSGGQNQAPLF.

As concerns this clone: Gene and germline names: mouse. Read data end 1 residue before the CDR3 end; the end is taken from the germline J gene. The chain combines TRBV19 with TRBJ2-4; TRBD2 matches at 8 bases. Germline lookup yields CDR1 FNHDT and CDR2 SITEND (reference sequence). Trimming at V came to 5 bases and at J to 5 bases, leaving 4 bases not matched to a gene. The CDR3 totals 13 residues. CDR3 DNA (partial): TGTGCCAGCAGCCGGGGGGGCGCAAACACCTTGTAC. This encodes CASSRGGANTLY. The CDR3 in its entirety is CASSRGGANTLYF.